The 13 T cell receptor beta chains presented below share a single source sample, sequenced in a study of shared clonotypes between healthy human individuals. The assay was immunoSEQ multiplex PCR, and TCRdb's table has in-frame clones only and misses some. The data show roughly 650,000 clones, with around 97% seen just once and roughly 0.05% held by the top ten. The sample was naive CD4+ T cells sorted from blood. As to subset: CD45RA+ positively selected. The receptors originated from a woman aged 30 to 39 in good health.

This sequence joins TRBV4-2 and TRBJ2-5; 11 bases agree with TRBD2. The germline V gene has CDR1 LGHNA and CDR2 YNFKEQ. The CDR3 is 14 amino acids. J lost 3 bases, V lost 4 bases, and 1 base had no gene match. CDR3 sequence (DNA): TGTGCCAGCAGCCCACTAGCGGGAGAAGAGACCCAGTACTTC. Protein: CASSPLAGEETQYF.

This chain joins TRBV14 and TRBJ2-5; no definite D call. This CDR3 is built from 16 residues. Trimming took 1 base from V and 0 from J, leaving 12 bases between them. Germline assignment: CDR1 SGHDN and CDR2 FVKESK. CDR3 amino acids: CASSQASRPNQETQYF. The CDR3 nucleotides are TGTGCCAGCAGCCAAGCTTCGAGACCCAACCAAGAGACCCAGTACTTC.

V is TRBV5-1 and J is TRBJ2-6, with 7 bases aligning to TRBD1. This CDR3 is 16 amino acids long. Germline V gene lookup returns CDR1 SGHRS and CDR2 YFSETQ. The ends lost 0 bases at V and 4 bases at J; junction bases unmatched: 4. CDR3 protein: CASSLGTGAGANVLTF. The CDR3 DNA reads as TGCGCCAGCAGCTTGGGAACAGGGGCCGGGGCCAACGTCCTGACTTTC.

A single count supports this clone. V and J are TRBV15 and TRBJ2-1, with D possibly matching TRBD2 (5 bases). Germline loops: CDR1 LNHNV, CDR2 YYDKDF (reference sequence). Trimming shortened V by 1 base and J by 9 bases, and 16 bases separated the two germline ends. The CDR3 covers 15 residues. The DNA of the CDR3 is TGTGCCACCAGCAGAGCCCTAGGTCCTCGGGGTGAGCAGTTCTTC. Translating it yields CATSRALGPRGEQFF.

This chain uses TRBV6-4 with TRBJ2-3; 7 bases align to TRBD1. The V gene's germline CDR1 is MRHNA and CDR2 SNTAGT. This CDR3 comprises 15 residues. Trimming cost V 0 bases and J 2 bases; bases outside gene matches: 2. CDR3 DNA: TGTGCCAGCAGTGACTCGGGACAGATCACAGATACGCAGTATTTT. Translated: CASSDSGQITDTQYF.

The V gene is TRBV10-3, the J gene TRBJ2-3; 8 positions match TRBD2. With 6 bases clipped from V and 4 bases from J, the junction kept 9 bases outside the gene matches. The CDR3 extends over 15 amino acids. CDR1 is ENHRY and CDR2 is SYGVKD in the germline V gene. The CDR3 DNA is TGTGCCATCAGAACCTCGGGAGGGCCCGCAGATACGCAGTATTTT. Its translation: CAIRTSGGPADTQYF.

The rearrangement uses TRBV5-1 and TRBJ2-1, with D hard to call. In germline, CDR1 is SGHRS, CDR2 YFSETQ. The CDR3 spans 12 residues. Trimming removed 0 bases from V and 2 bases from J, with 0 bases in between. DNA for the CDR3: TGCGCCAGCAGCTTGGCCTACAATGAGCAGTTCTTC. It translates to CASSLAYNEQFF.

The CDR3 DNA follows: TGTGCCAGCAGTGGGGTCTCAAGCTCCTACGAGCAGTACTTC. Encoded protein: CASSGVSSSYEQYF. The chain couples TRBV2 to TRBJ2-5; no firm D call. The DNA end is a closer match to TRBJ2-7, so the J assignment may be wrong. The CDR3 is 14 amino acids. The germline V gene encodes CDR1 SNHLY and CDR2 FYNNEI.

The chain has TRBV19 and TRBJ1-1; TRBD1 is a possible D gene (5 bases). Trimming shortened V by 7 bases and J by 1 base, and 7 bases separated the two germline ends. From germline, CDR1 is LNHDA and CDR2 SQIVND (reference sequence). This CDR3 is 12 amino acids long. The CDR3 region has the DNA TGTGCCAGTAATGGACAGAACACTGAAGCTTTCTTT. It is translated as CASNGQNTEAFF.

The chain recombines TRBV5-8 with TRBJ2-2; 10 positions match TRBD1. This CDR3 region has 16 residues. Trimming removed 4 bases from V and 6 bases from J; junction bases left unmatched: 9. Germline V gene sequence: CDR1 SGHTS, CDR2 YDEGEE. The CDR3 DNA follows: TGTGCCAGCAGCCCCCGTGGGACAGGGGACGCCGGGGAGCTGTTTTTT. Its translation is CASSPRGTGDAGELFF.

As concerns this clone: Other DNA sequences of this sample code for an identical CDR3. The V call is TRBV20-1, the J call TRBJ2-7; D gene uncertain. This CDR3 spans 10 amino acids. Germline-derived CDR1 and CDR2 are DFQATT and SNEGSKA (reference sequence). V was trimmed by 3 bases and J by 7 bases, leaving 7 bases between them. CDR3 DNA: TGCAGTGCTAGGAGGTATGAGCAGTACTTC. It translates to CSARRYEQYF.

The V gene is TRBV5-4, the J gene TRBJ1-1; D not resolved. The CDR3 has 13 residues. V gave up 2 bases and J gave up 8 bases, with 13 bases separating them. Looked up from germline, CDR1 is SGHNT and CDR2 is YYREEE (reference sequence). DNA of the CDR3: TGTGCCAGCAGCTTCTCCCAGGTTACAGAAGCTTTCTTT. This encodes CASSFSQVTEAFF.

The V and J genes are TRBV28 and TRBJ1-2; D is undetermined. The CDR3 covers 16 residues. Trimming removed 3 bases at V and 2 bases at J, with 16 bases between. CDR1 MDHEN and CDR2 SYDVKM come from the germline V gene. The CDR3 nucleotides are TGTGCCAGCAGTTTGCGGGGATTTGGCCTAAACTATGGCTACACCTTC. Its protein product is CASSLRGFGLNYGYTF.